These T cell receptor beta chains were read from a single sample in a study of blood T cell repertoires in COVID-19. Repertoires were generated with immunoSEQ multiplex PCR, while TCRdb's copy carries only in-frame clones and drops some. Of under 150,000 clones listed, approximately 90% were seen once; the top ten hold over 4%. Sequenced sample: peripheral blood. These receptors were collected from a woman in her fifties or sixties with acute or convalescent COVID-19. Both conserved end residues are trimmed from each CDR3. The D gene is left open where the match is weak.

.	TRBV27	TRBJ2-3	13	ASSLRTLGADTQY
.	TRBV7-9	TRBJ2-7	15	ASSFLVGGQEKYEQY
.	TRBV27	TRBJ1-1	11	ASSLQGNTEAF
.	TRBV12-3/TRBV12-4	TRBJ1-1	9	ASSSQGKAF
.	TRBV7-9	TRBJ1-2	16	ASSPKGHGKDGDYGYT
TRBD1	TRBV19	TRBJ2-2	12	ASRDRRNTGELF
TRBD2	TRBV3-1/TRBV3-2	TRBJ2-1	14	ASSPFLAGSNNEQF
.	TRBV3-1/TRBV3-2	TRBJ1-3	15	ASSQGRQGSSGNTIY
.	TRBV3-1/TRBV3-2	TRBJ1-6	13	ASSPFGGEESPLH
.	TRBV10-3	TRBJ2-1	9	AISASDEQF
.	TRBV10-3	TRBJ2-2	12	AISPFGRAGELF
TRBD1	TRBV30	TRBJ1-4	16	AWSSTGAYIATNEKLF
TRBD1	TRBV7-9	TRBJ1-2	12	ASSSGTGGQGYT
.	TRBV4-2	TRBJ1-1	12	ASDPPGEGTEAF